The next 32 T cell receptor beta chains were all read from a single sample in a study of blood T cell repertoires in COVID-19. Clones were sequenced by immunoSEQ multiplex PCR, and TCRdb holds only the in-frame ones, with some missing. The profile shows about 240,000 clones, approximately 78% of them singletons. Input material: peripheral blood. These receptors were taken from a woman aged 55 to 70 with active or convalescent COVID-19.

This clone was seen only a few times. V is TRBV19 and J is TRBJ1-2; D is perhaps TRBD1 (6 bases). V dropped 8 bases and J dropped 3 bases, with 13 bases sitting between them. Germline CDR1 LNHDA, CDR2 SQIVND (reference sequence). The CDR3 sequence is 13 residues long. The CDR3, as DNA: TGTGCCAGTCTTAATACAGGGTACTATGGCTACACCTTC. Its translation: CASLNTGYYGYTF. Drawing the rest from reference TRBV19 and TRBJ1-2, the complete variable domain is DGGITQSPKYLFRKEGQNVTLSCEQNLNHDAMYWYRQDPGQGLRLIYYSQIVNDFQKGDIAEGYSVSREKKESFPLTVTSAQKNPTAFYLCASLNTGYYGYTFGSGTRLTVV.

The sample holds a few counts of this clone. CDR3 amino acids: CASSYQGTAGNTIYF. In DNA form, the CDR3 reads TGTGCCAGCAGTTACCAAGGGACAGCTGGAAACACCATATATTTT. The chain employs TRBV6-5 and TRBJ1-3, with 7 bases lining up with TRBD1. With V trimmed by 2 bases and J by 2 bases, 3 bases remained unmatched. CDR3 size: 15 residues. The V gene's germline CDR1 is MNHEY and CDR2 SVGAGI.

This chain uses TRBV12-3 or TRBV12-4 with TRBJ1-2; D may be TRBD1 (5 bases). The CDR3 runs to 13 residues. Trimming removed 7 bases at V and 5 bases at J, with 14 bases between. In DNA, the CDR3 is TGTGCCAGCACATTAATGACAGATTATGGCTACACCTTC. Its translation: CASTLMTDYGYTF.

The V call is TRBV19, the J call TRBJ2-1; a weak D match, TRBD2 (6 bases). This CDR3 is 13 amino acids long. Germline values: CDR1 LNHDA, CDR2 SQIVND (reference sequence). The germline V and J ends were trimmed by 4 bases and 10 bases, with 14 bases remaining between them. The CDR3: CASSRGLTGEQFF. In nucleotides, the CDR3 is TGTGCCAGTAGTAGGGGACTGACGGGGGAGCAGTTCTTC. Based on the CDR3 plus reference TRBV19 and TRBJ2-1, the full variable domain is DGGITQSPKYLFRKEGQNVTLSCEQNLNHDAMYWYRQDPGQGLRLIYYSQIVNDFQKGDIAEGYSVSREKKESFPLTVTSAQKNPTAFYLCASSRGLTGEQFFGPGTRLTVL.

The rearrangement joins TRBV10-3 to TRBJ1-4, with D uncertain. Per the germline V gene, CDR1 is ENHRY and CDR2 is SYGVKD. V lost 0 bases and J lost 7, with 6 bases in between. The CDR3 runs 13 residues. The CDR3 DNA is TGTGCCATCAGTGAGTCGAGTTTTGAAAAACTGTTTTTT. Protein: CAISESSFEKLFF.

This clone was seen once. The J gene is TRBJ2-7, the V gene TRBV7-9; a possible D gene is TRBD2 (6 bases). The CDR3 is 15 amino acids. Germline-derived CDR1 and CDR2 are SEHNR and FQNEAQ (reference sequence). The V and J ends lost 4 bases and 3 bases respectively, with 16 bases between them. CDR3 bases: TGTGCCAGCAGCTCCCGGGGGTCTCTTTACTACGAGCAGTACTTC. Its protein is CASSSRGSLYYEQYF.

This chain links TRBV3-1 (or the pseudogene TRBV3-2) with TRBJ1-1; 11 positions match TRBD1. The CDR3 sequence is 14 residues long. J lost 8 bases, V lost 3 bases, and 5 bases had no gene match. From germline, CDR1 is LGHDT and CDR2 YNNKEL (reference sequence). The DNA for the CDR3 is TGTGCCAGCAGCCACGGACAGGGGGCGTCCGAAGCTTTCTTT. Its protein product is CASSHGQGASEAFF.

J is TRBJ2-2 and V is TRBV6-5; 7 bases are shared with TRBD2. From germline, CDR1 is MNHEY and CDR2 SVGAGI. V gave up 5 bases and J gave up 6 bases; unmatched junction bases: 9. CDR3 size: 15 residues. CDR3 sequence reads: CASSPNGLGPGELFF. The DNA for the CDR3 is TGTGCCAGCAGTCCCAACGGACTAGGTCCCGGGGAGCTGTTTTTT.

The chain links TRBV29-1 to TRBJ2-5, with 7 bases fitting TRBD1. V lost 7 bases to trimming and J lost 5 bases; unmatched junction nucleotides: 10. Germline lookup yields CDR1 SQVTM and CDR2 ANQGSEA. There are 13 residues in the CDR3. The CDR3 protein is CSASTGLGETQYF. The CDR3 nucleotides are TGCAGCGCCTCGACAGGGCTCGGGGAGACCCAGTACTTC.

This chain's CDR3 is CASRKQSVYGYTF. CDR3 DNA: TGTGCCAGCAGAAAACAGTCCGTCTATGGCTACACCTTC. V is TRBV6-5 and J is TRBJ1-2; no definite D call. V was trimmed by 6 bases and J by 4 bases, leaving 12 bases between them. Germline V gene sequence: CDR1 MNHEY, CDR2 SVGAGI. The CDR3 is 13 residues long.

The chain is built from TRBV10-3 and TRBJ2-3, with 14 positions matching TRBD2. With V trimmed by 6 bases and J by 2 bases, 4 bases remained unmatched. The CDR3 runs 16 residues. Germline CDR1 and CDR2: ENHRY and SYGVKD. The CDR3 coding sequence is TGTGCCATCAGCCCGGGACTAGCGGGGGCCACAGATACGCAGTATTTT. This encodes CAISPGLAGATDTQYF.

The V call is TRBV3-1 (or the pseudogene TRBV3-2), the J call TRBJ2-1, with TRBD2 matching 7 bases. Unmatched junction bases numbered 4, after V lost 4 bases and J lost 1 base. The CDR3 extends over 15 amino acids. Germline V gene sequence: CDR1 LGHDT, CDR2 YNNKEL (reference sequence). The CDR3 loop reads CASSPKRGSYNEQFF. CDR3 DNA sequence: TGTGCCAGCAGCCCAAAGCGGGGATCCTACAATGAGCAGTTCTTC.

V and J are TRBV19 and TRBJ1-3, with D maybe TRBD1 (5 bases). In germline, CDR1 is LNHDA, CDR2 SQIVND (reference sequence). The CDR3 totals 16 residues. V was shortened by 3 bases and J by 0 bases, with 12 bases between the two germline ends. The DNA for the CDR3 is TGTGCCAGTAGTATGATGCAGGGCAGCTCTGGAAACACCATATATTTT. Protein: CASSMMQGSSGNTIYF.

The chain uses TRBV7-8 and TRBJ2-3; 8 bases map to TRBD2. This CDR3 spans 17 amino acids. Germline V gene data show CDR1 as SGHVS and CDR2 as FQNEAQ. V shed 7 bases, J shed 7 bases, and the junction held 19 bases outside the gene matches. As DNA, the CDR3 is TGTGCCAGCACCCGAGGGGTAGCGGGACAACGAGGGTATACGCAGTATTTT. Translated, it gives CASTRGVAGQRGYTQYF.

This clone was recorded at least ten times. The CDR3 is CASSQQGTHGNTIYF. The CDR3 coding sequence is TGTGCCAGCAGCCAACAGGGGACTCATGGAAACACCATATATTTT. V usage is TRBV11-2 and J usage is TRBJ1-3; 7 bases are shared with TRBD1. J lost 3 bases, V lost 5 bases, and 7 bases had no gene match. Germline V gene data show CDR1 as SGHAT and CDR2 as FQNNGV. The CDR3 has 15 residues.

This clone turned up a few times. DNA of the CDR3: TGTGCCAGCTCACCACCGTGGCAGGGTTTGTCCTACGAGCAGTACTTC. It is translated as CASSPPWQGLSYEQYF. The chain has TRBV18 and TRBJ2-7, with D possibly matching TRBD1 (5 bases). Trimming cost V 0 bases and J 1 base, with 13 bases left between them. Germline CDR1 and CDR2: KGHSH and LQKENI. CDR3 size: 16 residues.

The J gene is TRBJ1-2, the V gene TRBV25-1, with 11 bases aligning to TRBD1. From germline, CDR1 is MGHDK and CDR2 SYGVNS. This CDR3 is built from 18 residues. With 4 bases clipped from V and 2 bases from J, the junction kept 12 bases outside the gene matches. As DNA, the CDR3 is TGTGCCAGCAGTGTAACGGTCGGGACAGGGGGGAAGAACTATGGCTACACCTTC. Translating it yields CASSVTVGTGGKNYGYTF.

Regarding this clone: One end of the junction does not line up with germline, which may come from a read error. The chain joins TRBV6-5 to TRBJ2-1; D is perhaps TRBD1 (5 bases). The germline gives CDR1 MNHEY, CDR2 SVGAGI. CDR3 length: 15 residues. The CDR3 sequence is CASGYGAWAYNEQFF. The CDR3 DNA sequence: TGTGCCAGCGGTTATGGGGCGTGGGCCTACAATGAGCAGTTCTTC.

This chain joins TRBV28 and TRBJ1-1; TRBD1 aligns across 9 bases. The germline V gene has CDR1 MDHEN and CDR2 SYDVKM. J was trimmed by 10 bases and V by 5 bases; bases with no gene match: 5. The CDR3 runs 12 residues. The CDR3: CASSLGGQGAFF. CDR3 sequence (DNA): TGTGCCAGCAGTCTGGGGGGACAGGGAGCTTTCTTT.

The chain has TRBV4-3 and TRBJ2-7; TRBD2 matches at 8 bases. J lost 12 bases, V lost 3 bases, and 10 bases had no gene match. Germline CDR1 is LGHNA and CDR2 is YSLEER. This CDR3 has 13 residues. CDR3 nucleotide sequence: TGCGCCAGCAGCCAGGCGGGGGGACCGCCGAGGTACTTC. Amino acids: CASSQAGGPPRYF.

This chain's CDR3 is CASHGGENTEAFF. DNA of the CDR3: TGTGCCAGTCATGGGGGGGAGAACACTGAAGCTTTCTTT. The chain links TRBV7-9 to TRBJ1-1, with a tentative D call TRBD1 (5 bases). Germline V gene sequence: CDR1 SEHNR, CDR2 FQNEAQ (reference sequence). The CDR3 contains 13 residues. V gave up 9 bases and J gave up 1 base, with 12 bases separating them.

CDR3 protein: CASSLNRGNEKLFF. The CDR3 DNA reads TGTGCCAGCAGTTTAAACCGGGGTAATGAAAAACTGTTTTTT. The chain uses TRBV27 and TRBJ1-4, with D uncertain. Germline V lookup: CDR1 MNHEY, CDR2 SMNVEV (reference sequence). The ends were cut back, 2 bases at V and 4 bases at J, with 8 bases in the middle. CDR3 length: 14 residues.

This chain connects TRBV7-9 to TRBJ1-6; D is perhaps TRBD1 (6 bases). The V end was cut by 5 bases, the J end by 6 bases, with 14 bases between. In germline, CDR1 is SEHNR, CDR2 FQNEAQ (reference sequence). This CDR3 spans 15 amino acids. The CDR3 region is CASSPGDTFNSPLHF. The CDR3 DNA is TGTGCCAGCAGCCCCGGGGACACCTTTAATTCACCCCTCCACTTT.

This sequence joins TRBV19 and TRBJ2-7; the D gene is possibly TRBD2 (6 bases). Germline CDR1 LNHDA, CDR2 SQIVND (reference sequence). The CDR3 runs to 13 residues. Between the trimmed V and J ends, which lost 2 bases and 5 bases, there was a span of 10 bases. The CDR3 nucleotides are TGTGCCAGTAGTATACGGGGGAACCACGAGCAGTACTTC. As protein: CASSIRGNHEQYF.

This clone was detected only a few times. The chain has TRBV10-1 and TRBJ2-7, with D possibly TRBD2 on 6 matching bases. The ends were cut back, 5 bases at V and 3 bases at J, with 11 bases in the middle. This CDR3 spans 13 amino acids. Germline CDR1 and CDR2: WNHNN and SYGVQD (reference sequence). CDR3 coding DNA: TGCGCCAGCAGTTTGGGACTTAACTACGAGCAGTACTTC. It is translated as CASSLGLNYEQYF.

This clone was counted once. The CDR3 coding sequence is TGCGCCAGCAGCCTCGGACGGGAGAGGTACACCTTC. The encoded protein is CASSLGRERYTF. The rearrangement joins TRBV5-1 to TRBJ1-2; D gene uncertain. V was clipped by 4 bases and J by 11 bases, with 15 bases between them. This CDR3 spans 12 amino acids. CDR1 and CDR2 from the germline V gene are SGHRS and YFSETQ.

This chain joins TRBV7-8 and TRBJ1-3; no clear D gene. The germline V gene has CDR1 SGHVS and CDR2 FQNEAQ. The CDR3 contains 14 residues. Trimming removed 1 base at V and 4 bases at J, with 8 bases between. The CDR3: CASSLEYLGNTIYF. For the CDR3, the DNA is TGTGCCAGCAGCTTAGAATATTTGGGAAACACCATATATTTT.

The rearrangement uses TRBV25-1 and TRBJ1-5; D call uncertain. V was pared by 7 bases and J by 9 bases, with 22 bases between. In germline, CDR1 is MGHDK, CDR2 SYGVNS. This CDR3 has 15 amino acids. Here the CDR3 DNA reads TGTGCCAGCAACTCGGAAGGAGTTCAATCATGGCCCCAGCATTTT. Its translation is CASNSEGVQSWPQHF.

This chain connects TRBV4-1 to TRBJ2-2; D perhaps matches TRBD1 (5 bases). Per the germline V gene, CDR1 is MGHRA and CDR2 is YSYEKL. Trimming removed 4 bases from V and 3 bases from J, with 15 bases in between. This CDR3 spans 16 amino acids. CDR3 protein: CASSLLTGHDTGELFF. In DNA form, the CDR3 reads TGCGCCAGCAGCCTCCTCACCGGACACGACACCGGGGAGCTGTTTTTT.

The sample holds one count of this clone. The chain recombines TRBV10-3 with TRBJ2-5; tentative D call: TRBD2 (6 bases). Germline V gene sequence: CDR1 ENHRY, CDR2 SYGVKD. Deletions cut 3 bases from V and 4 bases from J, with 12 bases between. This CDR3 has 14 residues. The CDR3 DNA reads TGTGCCATCAGTGATAGGACGGAGGGAGAGACCCAGTACTTC. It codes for CAISDRTEGETQYF.

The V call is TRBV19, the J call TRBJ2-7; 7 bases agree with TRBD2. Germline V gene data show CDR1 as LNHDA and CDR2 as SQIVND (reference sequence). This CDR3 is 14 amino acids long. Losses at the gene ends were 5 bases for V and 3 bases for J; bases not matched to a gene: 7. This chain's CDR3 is CASSGREANYEQYF. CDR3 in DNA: TGTGCCAGTAGTGGGAGGGAGGCGAACTACGAGCAGTACTTC. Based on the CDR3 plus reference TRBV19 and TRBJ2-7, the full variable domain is DGGITQSPKYLFRKEGQNVTLSCEQNLNHDAMYWYRQDPGQGLRLIYYSQIVNDFQKGDIAEGYSVSREKKESFPLTVTSAQKNPTAFYLCASSGREANYEQYFGPGTRLTVT.

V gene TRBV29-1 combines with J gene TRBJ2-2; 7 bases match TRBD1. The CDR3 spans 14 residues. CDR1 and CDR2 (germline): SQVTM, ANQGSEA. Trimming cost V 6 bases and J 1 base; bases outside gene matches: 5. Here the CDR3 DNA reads TGCAGCGTCATGGGACAGCTGAACACCGGGGAGCTGTTTTTT. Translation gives CSVMGQLNTGELFF.